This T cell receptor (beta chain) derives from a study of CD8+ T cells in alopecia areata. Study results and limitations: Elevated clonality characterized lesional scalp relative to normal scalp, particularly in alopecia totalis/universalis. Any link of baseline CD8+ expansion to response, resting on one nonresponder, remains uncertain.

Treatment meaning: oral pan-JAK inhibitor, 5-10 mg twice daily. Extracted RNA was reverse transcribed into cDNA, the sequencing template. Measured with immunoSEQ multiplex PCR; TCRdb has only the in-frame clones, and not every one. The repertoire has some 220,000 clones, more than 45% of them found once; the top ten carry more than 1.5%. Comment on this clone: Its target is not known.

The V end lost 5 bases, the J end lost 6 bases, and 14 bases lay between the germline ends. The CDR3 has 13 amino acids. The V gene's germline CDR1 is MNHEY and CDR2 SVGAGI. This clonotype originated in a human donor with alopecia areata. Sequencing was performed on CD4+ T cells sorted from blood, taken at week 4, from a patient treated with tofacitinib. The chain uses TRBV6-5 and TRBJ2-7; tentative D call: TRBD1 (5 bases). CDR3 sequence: CASSPPQGSEQYF. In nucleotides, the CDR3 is TGTGCCAGCAGTCCCCCCCAGGGTTCCGAGCAGTACTTC.